The clone carrying this T cell receptor beta chain was observed at least ten times. Antigen specificity is unknown. TCRdb reanalysed the reads using MiXCR and keeps one entry per CDR3 protein. The repertoire holds 600,000 to 800,000 distinct CDR3 sequences, with approximately 24% as singletons. The data belong to a study of T cell repertoires in cytomegalovirus infection. Whole-study findings and limits: Cumulative frequency of public TCR beta families picked out carriers of CMV plus the relevant HLA.

Germline trimming cut 6 bases from V and 3 bases from J; bases unmatched to any gene: 6. The CDR3 loop spans 14 amino acids. The germline V gene encodes CDR1 SEHNR and CDR2 FQNEAQ (reference sequence). The material sequenced was CD8+ T cells from PBMCs. The chain links TRBV7-9 to TRBJ1-1; TRBD1 matches 8 bases. The TCR was taken from a human donor in good health (CMV status not recorded). Some clones in this sample may be carry-over from other donors' samples. CDR3 protein: CASRWTGSDTEAFF. The CDR3 nucleotides read TGTGCCAGCAGATGGACAGGGTCGGACACTGAAGCTTTCTTT. The whole variable domain, remainder taken from reference TRBV7-9 and TRBJ1-1, is DTGVSQNPRHKITKRGQNVTFRCDPISEHNRLYWYRQTLGQGPEFLTYFQNEAQLEKSRLLSDRFSAERPKGSFSTLEIQRTEQGDSAMYLCASRWTGSDTEAFFGQGTRLTVV.